Below, one TCR beta chain is given with its context. Its antigen target is currently unknown. A read error likely explains this, since a far larger clone differs by one base. This record comes from a study of read filtering for tumor transcriptome and immune sequencing (dated by TCRdb to the early 2020s). Context from the whole study: The cohort was composed of 16 to 20 male and 14 female patients, with a mean age of approximately 62 years and an age range of about 40 to 90. By revised international staging, about 8 patients were R-ISS I, 15 to 20 were R-ISS II and more than five were R-ISS III. Whole-transcriptome libraries were prepared with the TruSeq RNA Access Library Prep Kit after DNase treatment. TCR-region mapped reads per sample ranged from about 4.05 to 11 million with IR-seq versus only roughly 75 to 1,300 with RNA-seq. Using the same bone marrow samples, the study ran both targeted immune repertoire sequencing and bulk whole-transcriptome sequencing and then compared the TCR repertoires from each method. A main aim was a read-filtering strategy for immune repertoire data, specifically whether clonotypes supported by a single read should be removed. What the research found in general, with its limitations: Single-read clonotypes made up around 86% of clonotypes but only about 4% of total reads in IR-seq, compared with roughly three quarters of clonotypes and roughly 40% of reads in RNA-seq. The sorted CD138-negative fraction was not purified T cells but a mixed bone marrow immune population. When single-read clonotypes were removed, the proportions of shared clonotypes in IR-seq and RNA-seq correlated more strongly. IR-seq captured clonotypes at much higher depth and more reliably than RNA-seq, and smaller IR-seq throughput sufficed to identify most shared clonotypes.

Bone marrow was sampled from every patient at the time of active disease. Ficoll-Hypaque density gradient centrifugation was used to isolate the bone marrow mononuclear cells. Myeloma plasma cells were removed and CD138-negative cells were collected by negative selection after labeling with CD138 magnetic microbeads on a MACS separator. Flow cytometry on an Attune NxT with CD138 antibodies was used to check the purity of the isolated cells. Total RNA was extracted using TRIzol reagent and was quantified on a NanoDrop spectrophotometer. For each patient, paired RNA-seq and IR-seq were run on the CD138-negative bone marrow sample from that patient. The CDR3 holds 11 amino acids from the cysteine to the phenylalanine. The only DNA kept is the CDR3, 33 bases in frame from the first base. From the germline V gene, CDR1 is SGHTA and CDR2 is FQGTGA. The Immunoverse kit was used to build TCR libraries from about 430 ng RNA, with molecular barcoded adaptors covering alpha/delta and beta/gamma chains. The same RNA used for transcriptome sequencing was used for TCR library preparation. TCR libraries were sequenced on an Illumina HiSeq 4000 with 2 x 150 cycles. The authors' analysis ran thus. Using MiXCR, which included quality filtering and error correction, TCR reads were aligned to human V, D, J and C references and then assembled into CDR3 clonotypes. The tcR package in R was used for analysis of clonotype counts and gene usage diversity. Raw mapping reads were checked after the RNA-seq reads had been mapped by STAR aligner version 2.5.3a onto the human GRCh37 genome. To test how sequencing depth affects detected clonotypes, IR-seq fastq files were randomly downsampled with Seqtk 1.3. In-frame beta chains were kept once TCRdb had trimmed the public reads at Q25 with fastp and called clones with MiXCR. Here each entry gathers all rows of one CDR3 protein and keeps the most common genes and DNA. The V and J calls come from TCRdb's annotation, not from the publication. The table for this sample lists about 39,000 distinct CDR3 sequences; roughly 13% of them were counted only once. In total, the top ten clones hold less than 7% of the sample.

The receptor was isolated from a donor aged 40 or older with multiple myeloma. The sample taken for sequencing was a population of CD138-negative cells sorted from bone marrow. What the cell subset or site label conveys for this sample: bone marrow mononuclear cells depleted of CD138+ plasma/myeloma cells by negative magnetic selection. The rearranged chain carries TRBV7-3 and TRBJ2-1, with the D gene uncertain. The CDR3: CASSLNDGQLF. The DNA sequence is TGTGCCAGCAGCTTAAATGACGGGCAGCTCTTC.